This record looks at one T cell receptor (beta chain) sequence and its context. This may come from a read error, since a much larger clone is one base off. This CDR3 is built from 14 residues. Germline V CDR1 and CDR2: SEHNR, FQNEAQ (reference sequence). MiXCR, applied by TCRdb to the 5' RACE reads, yields one record per CDR3 protein. This table holds tens of thousands of distinct CDR3 sequences, around 30% found once. The sample consisted of tumor-infiltrating naive CD4+ T cells sorted from the breast tumor. The subset: naive CD4+ T cells, CD4+CD45RA+CD25-. V is TRBV7-9 and J is TRBJ1-1, with a weak D call TRBD1 (5 bases). The TCR originated in a female donor with breast cancer. DNA for the CDR3: TGTGCCGGCAGCTTAGAGGGGTTCGTCACTGAAGCTTTCTTT. It yields the protein CAGSLEGFVTEAFF.